The entry below gives a single T cell receptor beta chain sequence along with its context. Its target antigen remains unknown. To prepare the library, 5' RACE was applied. Each TCR library was prepared from 3,000 to 4,500 ng of total RNA. For each sample, cDNA was synthesized in eight separate reactions using SMARTScribe reverse transcriptase. During cDNA synthesis, unique molecular identifiers containing a 6-nucleotide sample barcode were introduced by template switching. TCRalpha and TCRbeta cDNA was amplified by two nested PCRs of roughly 15 and 9 cycles, with bead purification after each PCR. Before amplification, the cDNA was treated with uracil DNA-glycosylase and purified using the QIAquick PCR purification kit. The second PCR was the step at which Illumina TruSeq-compatible adapters and sample-specific barcodes were added. Library quality and concentration were checked on TapeStation and Qubit, and libraries were pooled at around 5 ng each. The pooled libraries were sequenced with 2 x 100 bp reads and custom sequencing primers on an Illumina HiSeq2500 single-index Rapid Run. As for how the authors treated the data: UMI-based consensus assembly with MiGEC version 1.2.6 was used to correct PCR and sequencing errors. MiXCR version 2.1.1 was used to carry out V(D)J alignment, clonotype assembly and CDR3 extraction. To normalise gene usage, clonotype sharing and MAIT/NKT TCR abundance, the top 1000, 10 000 and 20 000 clonotypes in each sample were analysed. After downsampling to 27 000 UMIs, diversity was calculated as the inverse Simpson index using the vegan R package. Statistical testing used paired Mann-Whitney U tests on the discordant twin pairs and applied Benjamini-Hochberg correction for multiple testing. TCRdb reanalyzed the reads, keeping one entry per CDR3 protein sequence and omitting DNA. The V and J calls, along with clone size, are taken from TCRdb and not from the paper's own processing. The table kept for this sample lists about 300,000 distinct CDR3 sequences. The top ten clonotypes cover 5.6% of the sample.

The CDR3 starts with the cysteine, ends with the phenylalanine, and has 13 residues. The record lacks a DNA sequence. CDR1 and CDR2 were assigned from the germline V gene as KGHDR and SFDVKD. The data were obtained in a study of monozygotic twins with inflammatory bowel disease (dated by TCRdb to the late 2010s). Some background on the complete study: The complete study included around 30 monozygotic twin pairs: 19 IBD-discordant Danish pairs and nine German pairs, of which four were IBD-concordant and five were IBD-discordant. Within discordant pairs, disease-associated traits were sought mainly by comparing IBD patients with their genetically identical healthy co-twins. Each individual had, on average, about 151 000 unique TCRalpha sequences and 181 000 unique TCRbeta sequences available for analysis.

From each donor, a roughly 2.5 ml peripheral blood sample was drawn into PAXgene tubes and stored at -80 degrees C. Total RNA was isolated from whole blood with the PAXgene blood miRNA kit on an automated QIAcube, without T cell sorting. Peripheral blood from monozygotic twin pairs who were concordant or discordant for inflammatory bowel disease underwent deep TCRalpha and TCRbeta repertoire profiling using unique molecular barcoding. Smoking habits were recorded for all twin pairs, and each individual was classified as a current, former or never smoker. The paper's findings and limits, for the study overall: IBD patients had lower TCRbeta repertoire diversity, measured by the inverse Simpson index, than their healthy co-twins. Fewer clonotypes were shared with other individuals by IBD patients than by healthy twins, most markedly in patients showing signs of disease activity. Because patients received different immunosuppressive treatments, the repertoires may have picked up extra background noise and variability between individuals. Concordant and discordant twins showed no difference in repertoire similarity, possibly because of limited statistical power. The results gave no support for a single strong signal or clonotype linked to IBD. Different T cell subtypes could not be distinguished in the analysis.

The source is a human donor with ulcerative colitis or Crohn's disease, or a healthy co-twin of an affected twin (not recorded which). The V and J genes are TRBV24-1 and TRBJ2-1; without DNA, the TCRdb call of TRBD2 cannot be checked. The sample taken for sequencing was blood. The CDR3 sequence is CATRDSLYNEQFF.